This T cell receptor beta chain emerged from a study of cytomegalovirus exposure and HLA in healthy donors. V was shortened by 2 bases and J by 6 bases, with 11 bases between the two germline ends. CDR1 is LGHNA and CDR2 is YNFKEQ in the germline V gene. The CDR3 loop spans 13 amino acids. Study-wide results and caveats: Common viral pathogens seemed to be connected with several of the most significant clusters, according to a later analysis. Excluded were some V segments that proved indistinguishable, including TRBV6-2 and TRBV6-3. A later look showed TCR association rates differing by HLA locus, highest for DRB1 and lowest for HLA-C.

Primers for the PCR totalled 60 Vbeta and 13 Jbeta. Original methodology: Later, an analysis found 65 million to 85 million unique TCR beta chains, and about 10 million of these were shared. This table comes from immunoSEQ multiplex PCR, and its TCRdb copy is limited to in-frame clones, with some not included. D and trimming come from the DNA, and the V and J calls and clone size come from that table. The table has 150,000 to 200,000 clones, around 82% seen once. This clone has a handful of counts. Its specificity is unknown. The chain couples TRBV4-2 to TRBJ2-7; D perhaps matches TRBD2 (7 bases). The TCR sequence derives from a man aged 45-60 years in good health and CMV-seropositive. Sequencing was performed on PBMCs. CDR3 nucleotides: TGTGCCAGCAGCCAAAGGGGGGGAAGCGAGCAGTACTTC. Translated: CASSQRGGSEQYF.